The clone carrying this TCR beta chain was counted ten times or more. Its matching antigen is unknown. CDR3 length: 15 residues. The J segment lost 6 bases and the V segment lost 6 bases, leaving 16 bases of the junction unmatched. The germline V gene encodes CDR1 DFQATT and CDR2 SNEGSKA (reference sequence). This entry is derived from a study of T cells in Graves' hyperthyroidism and ophthalmopathy. Study results and limitations: Before onset, by a median of around 6.1 months, the model predicted ophthalmopathy. Most expanded thyroid clonotypes above 0.001 also appeared in blood. Stable hyperthyroidism was told apart from ophthalmopathy by a model built on 13 V-J features.

Clinical symptoms, serum thyroxine, TRAb, thyroid ultrasound and orbital computed tomography established diagnosis. It was RNA transcripts that yielded the amplified TCR beta CDR3 regions. HTBI primers were employed in a first-round RT-PCR of the TCR CDR3. TCRdb called the multiplex PCR reads again in MiXCR, with one record for every CDR3 protein. Among about 720,000 distinct CDR3 sequences listed, under 20% were seen once. Sequences were obtained from blood. This clonotype was sampled from a woman between 45 and 65 years old with Graves' hyperthyroidism that later progressed to Graves' ophthalmopathy. The chain employs TRBV20-1 and TRBJ1-1; TRBD1 matches 7 bases. The CDR3 nucleotides read TGCAGTGCCCGACAGGGCAATGTGGGGATCGCTGAAGCTTTCTTT. Protein: CSARQGNVGIAEAFF.